This record covers a single TCR beta chain. RNA transcripts were the template for amplifying TCR beta CDR3 regions. HTBI primers were employed in a first-round RT-PCR of the TCR CDR3. Each CDR3 protein is one row after TCRdb ran MiXCR on the multiplex PCR reads. The sample gives 730,000 or so distinct CDR3 sequences, around 19% of which show up once; 16% is in the top ten. This sample is part of a study of T cells in Graves' hyperthyroidism and ophthalmopathy. Trimming shortened V by 0 bases and J by 0 bases, and 6 bases separated the two germline ends. The CDR3 extends over 14 amino acids. The germline V gene has CDR1 SGDLS and CDR2 YYNGEE.

The specimen was blood. The TCR was taken from a woman aged 50 to 60 with Graves' hyperthyroidism that later progressed to Graves' ophthalmopathy. The rearrangement links TRBV9 to TRBJ2-5, with D unclear. CDR3 bases: TGTGCCAGCAGCGTAGAACTACACCAAGAGACCCAGTACTTC. This encodes CASSVELHQETQYF.